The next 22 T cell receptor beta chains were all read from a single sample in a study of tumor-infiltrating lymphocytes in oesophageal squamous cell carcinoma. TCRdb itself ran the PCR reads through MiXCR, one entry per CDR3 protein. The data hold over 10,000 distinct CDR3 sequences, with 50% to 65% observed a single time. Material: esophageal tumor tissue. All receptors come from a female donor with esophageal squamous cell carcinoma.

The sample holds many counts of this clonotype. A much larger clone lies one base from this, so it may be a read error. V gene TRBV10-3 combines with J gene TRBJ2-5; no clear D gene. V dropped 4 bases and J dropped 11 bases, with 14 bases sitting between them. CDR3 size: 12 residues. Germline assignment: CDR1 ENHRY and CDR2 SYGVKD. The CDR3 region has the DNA TGTGCCATCAGTGGCCAGATAAATGAGCAGTACTTC. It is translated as CAISGQINEQYF.

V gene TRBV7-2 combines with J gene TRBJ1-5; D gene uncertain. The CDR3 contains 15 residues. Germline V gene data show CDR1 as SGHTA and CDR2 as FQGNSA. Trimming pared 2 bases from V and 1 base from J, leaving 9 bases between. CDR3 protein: CASSLSWVSNQPQHF. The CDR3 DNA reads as TGTGCCAGCAGCTTATCTTGGGTCAGCAATCAGCCCCAGCATTTT.

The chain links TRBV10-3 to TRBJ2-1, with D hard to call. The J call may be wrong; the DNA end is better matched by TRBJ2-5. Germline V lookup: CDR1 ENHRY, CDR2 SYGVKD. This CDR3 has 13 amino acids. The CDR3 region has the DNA TGTGCCATCAGTGAGTCGACGAGGGAGACCCAGTACTTC. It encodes CAISESTRETQYF.

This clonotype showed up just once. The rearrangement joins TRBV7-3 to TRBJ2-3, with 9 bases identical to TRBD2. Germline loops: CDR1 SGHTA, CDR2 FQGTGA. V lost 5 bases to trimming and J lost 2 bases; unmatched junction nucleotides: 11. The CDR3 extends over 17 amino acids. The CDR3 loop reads CASSLEASGKPTDTQYF. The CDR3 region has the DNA TGTGCCAGCAGCCTAGAGGCTAGCGGGAAACCCACAGATACGCAGTATTTT. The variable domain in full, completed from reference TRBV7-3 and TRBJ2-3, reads GAGVSQTPSNKVTEKGKYVELRCDPISGHTALYWYRQSLGQGPEFLIYFQGTGAADDSGLPNDRFFAVRPEGSVSTLKIQRTERGDSAVYLCASSLEASGKPTDTQYFGPGTRLTVL.

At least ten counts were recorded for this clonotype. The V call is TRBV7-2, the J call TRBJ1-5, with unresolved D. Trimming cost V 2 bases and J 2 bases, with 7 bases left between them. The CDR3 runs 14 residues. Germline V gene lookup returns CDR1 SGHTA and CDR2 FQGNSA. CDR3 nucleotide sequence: TGTGCCAGCAGCTTATTATCTGGCAATCAGCCCCAGCATTTT. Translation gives CASSLLSGNQPQHF.

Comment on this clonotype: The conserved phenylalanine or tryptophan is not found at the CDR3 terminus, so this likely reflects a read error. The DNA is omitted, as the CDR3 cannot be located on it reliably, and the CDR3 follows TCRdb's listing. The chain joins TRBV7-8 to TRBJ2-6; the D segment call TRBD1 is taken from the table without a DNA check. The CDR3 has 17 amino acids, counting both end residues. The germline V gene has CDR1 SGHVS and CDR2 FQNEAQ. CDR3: CASSRTVLSTDTQYFGA.

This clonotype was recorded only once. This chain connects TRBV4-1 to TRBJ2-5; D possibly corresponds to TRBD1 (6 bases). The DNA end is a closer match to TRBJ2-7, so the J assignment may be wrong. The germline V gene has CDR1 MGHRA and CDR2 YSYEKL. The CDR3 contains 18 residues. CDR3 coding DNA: TGCGCCAGCAGCCAAACCCGGGACACCGGTGGGTTCTCCTACGAGCAGTACTTC. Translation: CASSQTRDTGGFSYEQYF.

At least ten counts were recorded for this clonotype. This chain's CDR3 is CASSRGGGVTEKLFF. The CDR3 DNA sequence: TGTGCCAGCAGCAGGGGGGGGGGCGTGACTGAAAAACTGTTTTTT. The chain has TRBV28 and TRBJ1-4; 7 positions agree with TRBD1. The CDR3 covers 15 residues. The junction had 11 bases not matched to a gene; V was cut back by 6 bases and J by 7 bases. Germline CDR1 reads MDHEN; CDR2 reads SYDVKM. Based on the CDR3 plus reference TRBV28 and TRBJ1-4, the full variable domain is DVKVTQSSRYLVKRTGEKVFLECVQDMDHENMFWYRQDPGLGLRLIYFSYDVKMKEKGDIPEGYSVSREKKERFSLILESASTNQTSMYLCASSRGGGVTEKLFFGSGTQLSVL.

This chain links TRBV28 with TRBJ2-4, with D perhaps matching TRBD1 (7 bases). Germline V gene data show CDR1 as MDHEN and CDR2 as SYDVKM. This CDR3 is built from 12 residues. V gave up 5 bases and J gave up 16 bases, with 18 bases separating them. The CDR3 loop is CASSPHRQGGYF. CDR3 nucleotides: TGTGCCAGCAGTCCACACCGACAGGGAGGTTACTTC.

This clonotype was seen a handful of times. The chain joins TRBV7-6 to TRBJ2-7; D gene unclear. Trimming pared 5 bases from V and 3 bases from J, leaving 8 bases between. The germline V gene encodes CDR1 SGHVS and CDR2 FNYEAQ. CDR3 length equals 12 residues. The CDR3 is CASSTSNYEQYF. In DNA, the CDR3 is TGTGCCAGCAGCACATCAAACTACGAGCAGTACTTC.

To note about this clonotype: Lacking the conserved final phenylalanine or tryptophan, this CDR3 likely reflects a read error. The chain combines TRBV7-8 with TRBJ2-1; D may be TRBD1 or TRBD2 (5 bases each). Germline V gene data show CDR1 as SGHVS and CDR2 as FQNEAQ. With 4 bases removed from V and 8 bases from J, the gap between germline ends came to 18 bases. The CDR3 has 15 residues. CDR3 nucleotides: TGTGCCAGCAGCTATCGGGGCAGAGGGGCACATGAGCAGTTCTTG. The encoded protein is CASSYRGRGAHEQFL.

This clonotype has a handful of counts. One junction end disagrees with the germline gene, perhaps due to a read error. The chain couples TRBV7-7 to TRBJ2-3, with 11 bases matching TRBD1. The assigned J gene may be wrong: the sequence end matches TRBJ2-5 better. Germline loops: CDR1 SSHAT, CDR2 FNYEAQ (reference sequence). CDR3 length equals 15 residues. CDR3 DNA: TGTGCTAGCAGCCGCGGACAGGGGGCGATGGAGACCCAGTACTTC. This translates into CASSRGQGAMETQYF.

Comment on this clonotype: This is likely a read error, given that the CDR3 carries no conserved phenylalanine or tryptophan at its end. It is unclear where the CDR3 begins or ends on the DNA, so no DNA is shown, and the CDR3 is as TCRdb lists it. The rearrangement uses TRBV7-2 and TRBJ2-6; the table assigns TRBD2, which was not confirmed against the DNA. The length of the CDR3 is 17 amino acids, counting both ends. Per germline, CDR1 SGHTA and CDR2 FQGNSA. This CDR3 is CASSLATSGGETQYFGA.

The CDR3 protein is CAISGRDRDNEQFF. CDR3 nucleotide sequence: TGTGCCATCAGTGGCCGGGACAGGGACAATGAGCAGTTCTTC. The chain links TRBV10-3 to TRBJ2-1; 9 bases are shared with TRBD1. Looked up from germline, CDR1 is ENHRY and CDR2 is SYGVKD. The V and J ends lost 4 bases and 5 bases, in that order; junction bases with no gene match: 3. The CDR3 is made up of 14 amino acids.

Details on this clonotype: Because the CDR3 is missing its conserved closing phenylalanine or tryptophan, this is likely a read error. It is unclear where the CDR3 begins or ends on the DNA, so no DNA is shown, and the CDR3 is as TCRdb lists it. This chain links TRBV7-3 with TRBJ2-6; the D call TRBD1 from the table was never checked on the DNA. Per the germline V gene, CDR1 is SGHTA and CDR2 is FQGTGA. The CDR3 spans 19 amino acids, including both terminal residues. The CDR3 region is CASSLFSKDLTYNEQFFGA.

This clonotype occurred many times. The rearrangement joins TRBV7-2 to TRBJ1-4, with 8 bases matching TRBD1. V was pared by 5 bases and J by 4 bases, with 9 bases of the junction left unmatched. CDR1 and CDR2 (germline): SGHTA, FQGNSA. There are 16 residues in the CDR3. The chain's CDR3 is CASSPRPGQVNEKLFF. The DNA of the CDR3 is TGTGCCAGCAGCCCGCGACCGGGACAGGTTAATGAAAAACTGTTTTTT.

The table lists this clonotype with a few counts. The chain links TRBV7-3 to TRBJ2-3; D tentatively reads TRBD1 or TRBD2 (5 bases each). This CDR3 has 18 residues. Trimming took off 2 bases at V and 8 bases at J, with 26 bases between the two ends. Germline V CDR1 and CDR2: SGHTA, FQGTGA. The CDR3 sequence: CASSLHPLGTQGAITQYF. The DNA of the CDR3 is TGTGCCAGCAGCTTACATCCGTTAGGGACCCAAGGGGCGATTACGCAGTATTTT.

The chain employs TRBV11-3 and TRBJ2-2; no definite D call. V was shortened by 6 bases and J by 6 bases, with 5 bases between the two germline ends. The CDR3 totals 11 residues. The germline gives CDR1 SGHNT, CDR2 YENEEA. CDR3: CASSRAGELFF. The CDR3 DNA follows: TGTGCCAGCAGTAGGGCCGGGGAGCTGTTTTTT.

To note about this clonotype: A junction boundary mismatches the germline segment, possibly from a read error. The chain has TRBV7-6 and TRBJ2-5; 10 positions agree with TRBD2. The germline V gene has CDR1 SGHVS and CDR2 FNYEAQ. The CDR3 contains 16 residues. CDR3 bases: TGTGCTAGCAGCTTAGAAGTGGGACTAGCGTACAATGAGCAGTACTTC. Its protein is CASSLEVGLAYNEQYF.

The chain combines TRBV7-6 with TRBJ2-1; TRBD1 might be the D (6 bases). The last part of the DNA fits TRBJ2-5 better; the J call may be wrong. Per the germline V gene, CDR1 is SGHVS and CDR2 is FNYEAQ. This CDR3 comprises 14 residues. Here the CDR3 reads CASSRIQGIETQYF. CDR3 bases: TGTGCCAGCAGCCGGATACAGGGTATAGAGACCCAGTACTTC.

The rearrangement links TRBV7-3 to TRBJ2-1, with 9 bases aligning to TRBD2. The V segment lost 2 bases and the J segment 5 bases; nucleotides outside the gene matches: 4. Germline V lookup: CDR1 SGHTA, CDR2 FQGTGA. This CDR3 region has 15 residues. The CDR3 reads CASSLGLAGNNEQFF. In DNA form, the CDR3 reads TGTGCCAGCAGCTTAGGGCTAGCGGGAAACAATGAGCAGTTCTTC.

CDR3 nucleotide sequence: TGTGCCAGCAGTTTCCCTAGCGGGGGGGCCGCCAAAAACATTCAGTACTTC. It is translated as CASSFPSGGAAKNIQYF. The V and J genes are TRBV28 and TRBJ2-4, with TRBD2 identical over 12 bases. The germline V gene encodes CDR1 MDHEN and CDR2 SYDVKM. The CDR3 is made up of 17 amino acids. V lost 3 bases to trimming and J lost 1 base; unmatched junction nucleotides: 4.